The count of the clone carrying this T cell receptor beta chain is one. Its cognate antigen is unknown. Repertoires were generated with immunoSEQ multiplex PCR, while TCRdb's copy carries only in-frame clones and drops some. The table lists tens of thousands of clones, approximately 90% of them singletons. CDR1 MDHEN and CDR2 SYDVKM come from the germline V gene. The V segment lost 3 bases and the J segment 0 bases; nucleotides outside the gene matches: 10. The CDR3 loop spans 18 amino acids. The data were taken from a study of OX40 agonist ivuxolimab in advanced cancers. The wider study: Every patient in dose escalation had hepatocellular carcinoma, melanoma, renal cell or head and neck cancer. Study-wide points: CD8+ T cells were the subset that, on average, had more expanded clones than CD4+. Expansion of clones was among the lowest in partial responders at 0.1-3.0 mg/kg.

Specimen: CD4+ or CD8+ T cells sorted from blood, collected in a trial of the OX40 agonist ivuxolimab. This chain joins TRBV28 and TRBJ1-1, with 10 bases fitting TRBD1. This TCR was recovered from an adult with an advanced solid tumor such as melanoma, head and neck, liver or kidney cancer. CDR3 in amino acids: CASSFGTGVEDMNTEAFF. CDR3 sequence (DNA): TGTGCCAGCAGTTTCGGGACAGGGGTCGAAGACATGAACACTGAAGCTTTCTTT.